One T cell receptor (beta chain) is described in this entry. Produced via immunoSEQ multiplex PCR; TCRdb's table is partial and in-frame only. The sample consists of 40,000 to 65,000 clones, over 70% of them appearing once. Each and every patient relapsed after autologous stem cell transplantation, and patients got differing brentuximab vedotin exposure. This entry belongs to a study of PD-1 blockade in classical Hodgkin lymphoma. The CDR3 is 14 residues long. Trimming at V came to 6 bases and at J to 1 base, leaving 6 bases not matched to a gene. Germline V lookup: CDR1 SGHRS, CDR2 YFSETQ. The source material was peripheral blood mononuclear cells (PBMCs), sampled at baseline. The chain carries TRBV5-1 and TRBJ1-1; 7 nucleotides line up with TRBD1. The sequence was collected from a human donor with classical Hodgkin lymphoma. The CDR3 loop reads CASTPDRANTEAFF. The DNA of the CDR3 is TGCGCCAGCACCCCCGACAGGGCGAACACTGAAGCTTTCTTT.